This TCR beta chain was recovered during a study of blood T cell repertoires in COVID-19. For the study at large: There were acute and convalescent COVID-19 samples, and they came from the United States, Italy and Spain.

Per the germline V gene, CDR1 is GTSNPN and CDR2 is SVGIG (reference sequence). The CDR3 contains 14 residues. Between the trimmed V and J ends, which lost 0 bases and 2 bases, there was a span of 10 bases. Authors' methods: Amplification with reference gene primers provided the estimates of nucleated cell counts. The method was immunoSEQ multiplex PCR; TCRdb's version includes in-frame clones alone and lacks a portion of them. That table is the source of V, J and clone size, and D and trimming were worked out from the DNA. Here the sample spans around 150,000 clones, approximately 80% being singletons.

The V gene is TRBV30, the J gene TRBJ2-5, with a tentative D call TRBD2 (6 bases). This sequence originates from a human donor in a cohort sampled during active COVID-19. What was sequenced was peripheral blood. CDR3 amino acids: CAWSVGGSQETQYF. In nucleotides, the CDR3 is TGTGCCTGGAGTGTGGGGGGTTCGCAAGAGACCCAGTACTTC. Supplemented by reference TRBV30 and TRBJ2-5, the full variable domain reads SQTIHQWPATLVQPVGSPLSLECTVEGTSNPNLYWYRQAAGRGLQLLFYSVGIGQISSEVPQNLSASRPQDRQFILSSKKLLLSDSGFYLCAWSVGGSQETQYFGPGTRLLVL.